This T cell receptor (beta chain) was sequenced in a study of blood T cell repertoires in COVID-19. Study-level background: PBMCs, B-cell-depleted T cells, or T cells were the source of the cDNA or gDNA that made up the material.

Individuals drawn from under 30 US areas were roughly 18 to 89 years old. Two consecutive negative NP/OP PCR tests, clearance, or resolved symptoms defined Cohort 3 recovery. The V gene's germline CDR1 is MDHEN and CDR2 SYDVKM. With 6 bases removed from V and 2 bases from J, the gap between germline ends came to 14 bases. The CDR3 covers 14 residues. Some clones are missing from TCRdb's copy, which holds only in-frame ones; the method was immunoSEQ multiplex PCR. The data hold almost 200,000 clones, with 80% to 90% observed a single time. This clonotype was obtained from a young woman who had recovered from COVID-19. V is TRBV28 and J is TRBJ2-7, with D possibly TRBD2 on 7 matching bases. The specimen sequenced was PBMCs or T cells enriched from blood (not recorded which). For the CDR3, the DNA is TGTGCCAGCAGCCTAGGGGGGGGCCCCTACGAGCAGTACTTC. As protein: CASSLGGGPYEQYF.